The text below deals with one TCR beta chain. This clonotype appeared a few times. Which antigen it targets is not known. Within one base of it there is no much larger clone, and no base qualities were kept. The data were taken from a study of identical twins (dated by TCRdb to about 2016). Context from the whole study: To test whether fetal clonotypes persist, the study used deep sequencing on TCR alpha and beta repertoires from monozygotic twins, unrelated adults of various ages, and cord blood. To rule out contamination, the twin experiments were replicated at different times with different library preparation protocols.

Every donor in the study was a healthy Caucasian. Three pairs of female monozygotic twins, all aged roughly 18 to 29 years, were included in the twin cohort. CD4+ and CD8+ T cell populations were isolated with positive isolation kits from Invitrogen. Study-wide findings and limitations: Recombination models systematically underestimated out-of-frame TCR alpha sharing in monozygotic twins but agreed with sharing between unrelated individuals. Fewer insertions were carried by abundant cord blood beta clonotypes; a weaker similar trend was observed in young adult naive repertoires, while no such trend was observed in memory repertoires. Excess twin sharing in beta out-of-frame sequences was weaker because fewer shared sequences lowered the signal-to-noise ratio. Out-of-frame TCR alpha sequences shared between twins showed an excess of low generation-probability sequences compared with coincidental sharing between unrelated individuals. Zero-insertion analyses could be partly confounded by invariant T cells such as MAIT and iNKT, though diverse VJ usage argued against such confounding for most clonotypes. Because the same donors could not be followed over many years, conclusions were based on cross-sectional statistical analysis.

Libraries were made using 5' RACE. Instrument used: Illumina HiSeq 2000. Template switching added a universal primer binding site, and the final cDNA carried a unique molecular identifier that allowed TCR cDNA molecules to be counted accurately. Specific primers in the conserved constant-segment region were used to synthesize first-strand cDNA for TCR alpha and beta chains. Each cDNA library was double barcoded, with a SMART-Mk sample barcode plus Illumina barcodes, to control for contamination. TruSeq adapter sequences and Illumina sample barcodes were added in two successive PCR steps. TCR alpha and beta cDNA libraries were sequenced on the Illumina HiSeq platform with custom primers. In the authors' own workflow: MiGEC was used to process raw reads and extract unique molecular identifiers, and MiXCR was used to find CDR3 positions. Recombination models were inferred per individual with the repgenHMM and IGoR tools using an EM algorithm. Shared clonotype analysis was performed with the tcR package in R, normalizing sharing by the product of cloneset sizes. To study raw recombination without the effects of thymic and clonal selection, out-of-frame nonproductive sequences were analyzed. The raw public data were reprocessed by TCRdb itself: fastp quality trimming at Q25, MiXCR clonotype calling, in-frame beta chains only. Entries that share a CDR3 protein sequence are merged under the most common genes and DNA. The V and J calls and clone size are TCRdb's, not the authors'. Present in this sample are 500,000 to 600,000 distinct CDR3 sequences, about 20% of which were seen just once. Of the sample, around 0.91% falls within the top ten clones.

The CDR3 holds 14 amino acids from the cysteine to the phenylalanine. Here the CDR3 DNA is all that survives: 42 bases in frame from base 1. The trim is 0 bases for V and 5 bases for J, with a gap of 11 bases between the germline ends. The germline V gene supplies CDR1 SGDLS and CDR2 YYNGEE. These records were also assigned to another study, of T cells expressing NK-cell markers. The second source states: Three sorted T-cell subsets (CD3+CD56+NKG2C+, CD3+CD56+NKG2C- and CD3+CD56-NKG2C+) from about 8 donors had their TCR beta-chain repertoires profiled. Of the eight sequenced donors, seven were found to be HCMV-seropositive and one was found to be HCMV-seronegative. To restrict sorting to alphabetaTCR-expressing T cells, an anti-gammadeltaTCR antibody was added in several experiments. In over five donors, the dominant CD3+CD56+NKG2C+ clonotypes were among the top 10 CD8+ clonotypes and accounted for roughly 1.0-7.5% of CD8+ T cells. Those dominant clonotypes were again the most abundant among CD3+CD56-NKG2C+ cells in four donors, at roughly 28.3-65%. Whether the expanded NKG2C-expressing T cell clones were specific for HCMV antigens remained unclear. Randomly selected healthy volunteers, three men and five women, were used as the eight sequenced donors. To determine HCMV serostatus, a commercial ELISA kit was used to detect HCMV-specific IgG in serum. Reads were demultiplexed and grouped by UMI with MIGEC, and clonotypes were assembled and quantified with MiTCR. To exclude erroneous sequences, only TCR cDNA sequences supported by at least two reads were retained. The tcR package was used for downstream repertoire analysis, and clonotypes were matched across fractions by CDR3 nucleotide sequence plus V segment. VDJmatch was used to annotate antigen specificity against VDJdb, with one amino acid substitution allowed in CDR3.

The chain uses TRBV9 and TRBJ2-5, with the D gene uncertain. The sample taken for sequencing was CD4+ T cells sorted from blood. The clonotype originates from a young woman in good health. The DNA is TGTGCCAGCAGCGTAGCTGTCGGAGAGGAGACCCAGTACTTC. This gives the protein CASSVAVGEETQYF.